This TCR beta chain was retrieved from a study of cytomegalovirus exposure and HLA in healthy donors. There are 14 residues in the CDR3. V dropped 5 bases and J dropped 2; count of bases not matched to a gene: 5. Germline-derived CDR1 and CDR2 are PRHDT and FYEKMQ (reference sequence). The PCR ran on 60 Vbeta and 13 Jbeta primers. Method: immunoSEQ multiplex PCR; TCRdb's copy keeps in-frame clones and lacks some. The sample has more than 110,000 clones; around 85% are singletons. This sequence was found in a female donor in good health and CMV-seronegative. The gene calls are TRBV13 and TRBJ2-5, with 7 bases that match TRBD1. Source material: PBMCs. In DNA form, the CDR3 reads TGTGCCAGCAGCACCCGACAGGGTCAAGAGACCCAGTACTTC. Translating gives CASSTRQGQETQYF.